One and the same sample provided the 21 T cell receptor beta chains below, sequenced in a study of cytomegalovirus exposure and HLA in healthy donors. The PCR used 60 Vbeta and 13 Jbeta primers. TCRdb's table, derived via immunoSEQ multiplex PCR, lists solely in-frame clones and lacks some. The data hold about 230,000 clones, with 85% observed a single time. The source material was PBMCs. Receptors were obtained from a girl aged 2-15 years in good health and CMV-seronegative.

The chain recombines TRBV4-2 with TRBJ2-7; 7 bases align to TRBD2. The V and J ends lost 4 bases and 3 bases, in that order; junction bases with no gene match: 15. CDR1 and CDR2 (germline): LGHNA, YNFKEQ. CDR3 length: 17 residues. The CDR3 DNA is TGTGCCAGCAGCCGCCCCGGGGTCCCTAGCGGAGGCTACGAGCAGTACTTC. This codes for CASSRPGVPSGGYEQYF.

There are a few counts of this clone. Distinct nucleotide sequences in the sample also encode this CDR3. The chain has TRBV5-1 and TRBJ2-7, with 10 bases fitting TRBD2. The germline CDR1 and CDR2 sequences are SGHRS and YFSETQ. This CDR3 has 14 amino acids. With V trimmed by 2 bases and J by 2 bases, 1 base remained unmatched. CDR3 amino acids: CASSLAGGPYEQYF. CDR3 DNA: TGCGCCAGCAGCTTAGCGGGGGGGCCCTACGAGCAGTACTTC. The whole variable domain, filled in from reference TRBV5-1 and TRBJ2-7, reads KAGVTQTPRYLIKTRGQQVTLSCSPISGHRSVSWYQQTPGQGLQFLFEYFSETQRNKGNFPGRFSGRQFSNSRSEMNVSTLELGDSALYLCASSLAGGPYEQYFGPGTRLTVT.

This chain uses TRBV7-8 with TRBJ2-7, with D perhaps matching TRBD2 (6 bases). The CDR3 covers 19 residues. Trimming removed 1 base at V and 3 bases at J, with 25 bases between. CDR1 is SGHVS, CDR2 FQNEAQ, per germline. The CDR3 here is CASSLESAGFREDFYEQYF. In DNA form, the CDR3 reads TGTGCCAGCAGCTTAGAATCGGCCGGCTTCAGGGAGGATTTCTACGAGCAGTACTTC.

J is TRBJ1-2 and V is TRBV5-6; D is unclear. Germline V gene sequence: CDR1 SGHDT, CDR2 YYEEEE. Deletions cut 3 bases from V and 9 bases from J, with 21 bases between. This CDR3 spans 15 amino acids. The CDR3 loop reads CASSSPPAGTRRYTF. CDR3 in DNA: TGTGCCAGCAGCTCACCTCCAGCGGGCACTAGACGCTACACCTTC.

Only one count was recorded for this clone. The V gene is TRBV15, the J gene TRBJ2-7; 12 nucleotides agree with TRBD2. The CDR3 has 16 amino acids. Germline CDR1 is LNHNV and CDR2 is YYDKDF (reference sequence). Germline trimming cut 0 bases from V and 4 bases from J; bases unmatched to any gene: 4. CDR3 DNA: TGTGCCACCAGCAGAGATGTACTAGCGGGGGGATACGAGCAGTACTTC. Amino acid sequence: CATSRDVLAGGYEQYF.

The gene calls are TRBV29-1 and TRBJ2-5, with 7 bases lining up with TRBD2. The CDR3 length is 14 residues. V gave up 3 bases and J gave up 3 bases; unmatched junction bases: 7. Germline V lookup: CDR1 SQVTM, CDR2 ANQGSEA. The CDR3: CSVDPNLAEETQYF. DNA of the CDR3: TGCAGCGTTGACCCCAATCTAGCGGAAGAGACCCAGTACTTC.

The chain combines TRBV4-1 with TRBJ1-5; TRBD1 matches 9 bases. The CDR3 loop spans 14 amino acids. The V gene's germline CDR1 is MGHRA and CDR2 YSYEKL. The ends lost 5 bases at V and 5 bases at J; junction bases unmatched: 4. DNA for the CDR3: TGCGCCAGCAGCACCGACAGGGGGGATCAGCCCCAGCATTTT. As protein: CASSTDRGDQPQHF.

This clone was counted once. CDR3 sequence (DNA): TGTGCCAGTAGTAGTACGGGTGGAATAGAGACCCAGTACTTC. Protein product: CASSSTGGIETQYF. The J gene is TRBJ2-5, the V gene TRBV19; D gene ambiguous. With 4 bases removed from V and 4 bases from J, the gap between germline ends came to 13 bases. The CDR3 consists of 14 residues. Germline V gene lookup returns CDR1 LNHDA and CDR2 SQIVND (reference sequence).

This clone came up once. This chain connects TRBV6-1 to TRBJ1-5, with D perhaps TRBD1 (5 bases). CDR1 and CDR2 (germline): MNHNS, SASEGT. The CDR3 totals 15 residues. Trimming shortened V by 3 bases and J by 0 bases, and 9 bases separated the two germline ends. CDR3 sequence: CASSETDYSNQPQHF. CDR3 bases: TGTGCCAGCAGTGAGACAGATTATAGCAATCAGCCCCAGCATTTT.

This sequence joins TRBV10-3 and TRBJ2-7; 7 bases align to TRBD2. This CDR3 spans 14 amino acids. CDR1 ENHRY and CDR2 SYGVKD come from the germline V gene. V gave up 3 bases and J gave up 4 bases; unmatched junction bases: 6. CDR3 residues: CAISEGGSAYEQYF. The CDR3 region has the DNA TGTGCCATCAGTGAAGGCGGGAGTGCGTACGAGCAGTACTTC.

The chain couples TRBV18 to TRBJ1-5; D is ambiguous. CDR3 length: 14 amino acids. V lost 6 bases, J lost 5 bases, and 14 bases lay in between. Looked up from germline, CDR1 is KGHSH and CDR2 is LQKENI. CDR3 amino acids: CASSRWREDQPQHF. Here the CDR3 DNA reads TGTGCCAGCTCTCGCTGGAGGGAGGATCAGCCCCAGCATTTT.

This chain uses TRBV30 with TRBJ1-3, with D possibly being TRBD1 (5 bases). Trimming left V 6 bases short and J 0 bases short, with 15 bases between. The CDR3 contains 15 residues. Germline CDR1 reads GTSNPN; CDR2 reads SVGIG (reference sequence). The CDR3 sequence is CACSTVLLSGNTIYF. The CDR3 coding sequence is TGTGCCTGCTCGACAGTCCTACTCTCTGGAAACACCATATATTTT.

V gene TRBV14 combines with J gene TRBJ1-1; the match to TRBD1 covers 7 bases. Germline V gene lookup returns CDR1 SGHDN and CDR2 FVKESK. V lost 0 bases to trimming and J lost 2 bases; unmatched junction nucleotides: 9. The CDR3 runs 17 residues. The CDR3 spells CASSQEALDRSNTEAFF. In DNA form, the CDR3 reads TGTGCCAGCAGCCAAGAAGCCCTGGACAGGTCCAACACTGAAGCTTTCTTT.

The CDR3 reads CASSEGGGGPETQYF. CDR3 DNA sequence: TGTGCCAGCAGTGAAGGAGGGGGAGGGCCAGAGACCCAGTACTTC. J is TRBJ2-5 and V is TRBV6-1, with D possibly being TRBD2 (7 bases). The CDR3 contains 15 residues. V lost 1 base and J lost 4, with 13 bases in between. CDR1 and CDR2 (germline): MNHNS, SASEGT.

This sequence joins TRBV6-1 and TRBJ2-7, with 9 bases fitting TRBD2. J gave up 1 base and V 4 bases, and 2 bases lay outside the gene matches. The CDR3 is 14 amino acids. CDR1 and CDR2 (germline): MNHNS, SASEGT. The CDR3 sequence is CASSVSGGSYEQYF. The CDR3 DNA is TGTGCCAGCAGTGTTAGCGGGGGTTCCTACGAGCAGTACTTC.

Concerning this clone: Germline and junction disagree at one end, which may indicate a read error. V and J are TRBV2 and TRBJ1-3, with a possible D match to TRBD1 (5 bases). The germline V gene encodes CDR1 SNHLY and CDR2 FYNNEI. The CDR3 spans 15 residues. The CDR3 bases are TGTGCCAGCAGTGAAGGGGCAGGGTTAAGAAACGCCATATATTTT. Translated, it gives CASSEGAGLRNAIYF.

This chain uses TRBV7-3 with TRBJ2-1; 8 positions agree with TRBD2. This CDR3 is 15 amino acids long. The germline gives CDR1 SGHTA, CDR2 FQGTGA. V dropped 4 bases and J dropped 8; count of bases not matched to a gene: 10. CDR3 residues: CASSSAGGRAHEQFF. CDR3 nucleotide sequence: TGTGCCAGCAGCTCCGCGGGGGGCCGAGCCCATGAGCAGTTCTTC.

The CDR3 spells CASSGTGGLNTQYF. Written as DNA, the CDR3 is TGCGCCAGCAGCGGGACAGGGGGGCTGAATACGCAGTATTTT. The V and J genes are TRBV5-1 and TRBJ2-3, with 11 bases fitting TRBD1. This CDR3 has 14 residues. Germline V CDR1 and CDR2: SGHRS, YFSETQ. V shed 4 bases and J 7 bases; nucleotides not matched to a gene: 5.

This clone has a single count. The chain couples TRBV10-3 to TRBJ1-2; D might be TRBD1 (5 bases). Trimming shortened V by 4 bases and J by 3 bases, and 9 bases separated the two germline ends. This CDR3 is built from 13 residues. Germline loops: CDR1 ENHRY, CDR2 SYGVKD. CDR3 DNA: TGTGCCATCAGTGTGGGGGGTGACTATGGCTACACCTTC. As protein: CAISVGGDYGYTF.

The rearrangement uses TRBV5-4 and TRBJ1-1, with D unclear. V shed 1 base and J shed 5 bases, with 9 bases lying between them. The germline V gene has CDR1 SGHNT and CDR2 YYREEE (reference sequence). This CDR3 is 13 amino acids long. CDR3 residues: CASSLRGMTEAFF. The CDR3 DNA is TGTGCCAGCAGCTTGAGAGGGATGACTGAAGCTTTCTTT.

The chain recombines TRBV9 with TRBJ2-6, with D possibly being TRBD1 (6 bases). Trimming left V 5 bases short and J 3 bases short, with 6 bases between. Germline V CDR1 and CDR2: SGDLS, YYNGEE. The length of the CDR3 is 13 residues. The CDR3 DNA follows: TGTGCCAGCAGACAGGGTGGGGCCAACGTCCTGACTTTC. Its translation is CASRQGGANVLTF.